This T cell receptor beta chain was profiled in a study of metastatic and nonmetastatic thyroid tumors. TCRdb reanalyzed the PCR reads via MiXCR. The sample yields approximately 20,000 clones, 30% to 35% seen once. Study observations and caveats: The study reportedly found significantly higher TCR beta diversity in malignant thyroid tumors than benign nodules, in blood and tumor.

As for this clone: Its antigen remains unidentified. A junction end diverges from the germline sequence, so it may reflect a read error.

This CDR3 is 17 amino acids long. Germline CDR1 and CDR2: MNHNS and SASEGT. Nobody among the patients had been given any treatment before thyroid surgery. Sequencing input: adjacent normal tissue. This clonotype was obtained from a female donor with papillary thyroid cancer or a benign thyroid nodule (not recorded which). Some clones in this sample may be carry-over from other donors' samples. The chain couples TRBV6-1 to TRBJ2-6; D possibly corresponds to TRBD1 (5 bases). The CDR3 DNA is TGTGCCAGCAGTGAAGATAAGGGGAACTCTGCGGCCAACGTCCTGACTTTC. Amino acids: CASSEDKGNSAANVLTF.